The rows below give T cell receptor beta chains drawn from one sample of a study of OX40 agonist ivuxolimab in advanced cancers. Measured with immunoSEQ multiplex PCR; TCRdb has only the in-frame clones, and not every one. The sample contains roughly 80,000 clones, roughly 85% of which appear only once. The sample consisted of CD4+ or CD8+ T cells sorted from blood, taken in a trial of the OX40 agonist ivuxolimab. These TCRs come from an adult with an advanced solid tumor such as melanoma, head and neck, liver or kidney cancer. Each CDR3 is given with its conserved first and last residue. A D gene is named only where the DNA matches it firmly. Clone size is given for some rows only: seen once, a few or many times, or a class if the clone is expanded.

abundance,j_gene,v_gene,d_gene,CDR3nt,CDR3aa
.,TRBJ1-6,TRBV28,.,TGTGCCAGCAGGCCCGAGCCAGGGAGAGGTTCACCCCTCCACTTT,CASRPEPGRGSPLHF
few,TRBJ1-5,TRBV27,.,TGTGCCAGCAGAGCTGGAGGAAATAGCAATCAGCCCCAGCATTTT,CASRAGGNSNQPQHF
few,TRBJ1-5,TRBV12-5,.,TGTGCTAGTGGTTTGGCCCAGGGGAATCAGCCCCAGCATTTT,CASGLAQGNQPQHF
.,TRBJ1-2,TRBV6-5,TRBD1,TGTGCCAGCAGTTACGGGACAGGTGCCTATGGCTACACCTTC,CASSYGTGAYGYTF
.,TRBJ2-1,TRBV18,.,TGTGCCAGCTCACCACGAATAGGGGGAACGGACAATGAGCAGTTCTTC,CASSPRIGGTDNEQFF
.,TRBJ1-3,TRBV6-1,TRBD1,TGTGCCAGCAAAGGGACAGGGATCTCTGGAAACACCATATATTTT,CASKGTGISGNTIYF
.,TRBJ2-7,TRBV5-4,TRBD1,TGTGCCAGCAGCCTGGACCCCGGGACAGGACACTACGAGCAGTACTTC,CASSLDPGTGHYEQYF
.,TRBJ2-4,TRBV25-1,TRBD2,TGTGCCAGCAGTAAAGCGGGAGCTGGCAAAAACATTCAGTACTTC,CASSKAGAGKNIQYF
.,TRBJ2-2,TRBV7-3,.,TGTGCCAGCAGCCCGCCTCGGGACGGGGAGCTGTTTTTT,CASSPPRDGELFF
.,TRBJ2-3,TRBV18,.,TGTGCCAGCTCACCACCCATCACAGATACGCAGTATTTT,CASSPPITDTQYF
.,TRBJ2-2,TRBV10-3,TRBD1,TGTGCCATCAGTGAGTGGACGGGACAGGGGTTCAGCGGGGAGCTGTTTTTT,CAISEWTGQGFSGELFF
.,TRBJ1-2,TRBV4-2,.,TGTGCCAGCAGCCAAGCGAACTATGGCTACACCTTC,CASSQANYGYTF
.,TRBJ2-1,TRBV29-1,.,TGCAGCGTTGCCGACATGATAAGAACCAATGAGCAGTTCTTC,CSVADMIRTNEQFF
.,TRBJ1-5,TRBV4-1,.,TGCGCCAGCAGCCACCCCCGGGAGACAGGAGCCCAGCATTTT,CASSHPRETGAQHF
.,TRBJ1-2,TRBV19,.,TGTGCCAGTAGTACCGGGGGGGCAAGCTACACCTTC,CASSTGGASYTF
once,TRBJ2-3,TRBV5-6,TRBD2,TGTGCCAGCAGCTTGCAAGCGGGGGGCAGCACAGATACGCAGTATTTT,CASSLQAGGSTDTQYF
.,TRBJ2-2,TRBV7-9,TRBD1,TGTGCCAGCAGCCTTAGGGACAGGGGGAACACCGGGGAGCTGTTTTTT,CASSLRDRGNTGELFF
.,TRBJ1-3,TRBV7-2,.,TGTGCCAGCAGCCTAATACGAAACACCATATATTTT,CASSLIRNTIYF
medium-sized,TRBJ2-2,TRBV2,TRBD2,TGTGCCAGCAGTGTGGCGGGAGTAGGAAGCGGGGAGCTGTTTTTT,CASSVAGVGSGELFF
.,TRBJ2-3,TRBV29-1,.,TGCAGCGTGGTAGTAGGGGTGAGCACAGATACGCAGTATTTT,CSVVVGVSTDTQYF
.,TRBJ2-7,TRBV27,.,TGTGCCAGCATGGAAGGGAATCGGTACTCCTACGAGCAGTACTTC,CASMEGNRYSYEQYF
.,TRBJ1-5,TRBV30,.,TGTGCCTGGGGTGGGACCTATAGTCATCAGCCCCAGCATTTT,CAWGGTYSHQPQHF
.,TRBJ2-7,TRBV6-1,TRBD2,TGTGCCAGCAGTGAGGCCTCCGTGGGACTAGCGGGAGCCTTTTACGAGCAGTACTTC,CASSEASVGLAGAFYEQYF
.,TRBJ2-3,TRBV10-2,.,TGCGCCAGCAGTGAAGGGAAGGGTCACACAGATACGCAGTATTTT,CASSEGKGHTDTQYF
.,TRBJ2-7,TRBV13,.,TGTGCCAGCAGCAACAGGGCAGCGGTTTTGTACGAGCAGTACTTC,CASSNRAAVLYEQYF
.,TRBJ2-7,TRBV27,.,TGTGCCAGCAGTCCCCGGGACCCTAGCTCCTACGAGCAGTACTTC,CASSPRDPSSYEQYF
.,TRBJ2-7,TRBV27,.,TGTGCCAGCAGTACGTCCGGGGGTAGCGGCTACGAGCAGTACTTC,CASSTSGGSGYEQYF
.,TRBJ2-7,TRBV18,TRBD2,TGTGCCAGCTCACCCGGGACTAGCAGTTACGAGCAGTACTTC,CASSPGTSSYEQYF
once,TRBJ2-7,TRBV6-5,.,TGTGCCAGCAGTTACTCAGGGTTGTACGAGCAGTACTTC,CASSYSGLYEQYF
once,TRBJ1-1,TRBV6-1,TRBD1,TGTGCCAGCACCCTAGGAGGGGGCCTGAACACTGAAGCTTTCTTT,CASTLGGGLNTEAFF
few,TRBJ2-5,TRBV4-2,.,TGTGCCAGCAGCGGTGGGGGTCCCCAAGAGACCCAGTACTTC,CASSGGGPQETQYF
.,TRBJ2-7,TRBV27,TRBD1,TGTGCCAGCCTGTGTGACAGGGAAATATCCTACGAGCAGTACTTC,CASLCDREISYEQYF
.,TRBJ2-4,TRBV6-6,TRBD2,TGTGCCAGCAGTGATTCGGGAGGGCCAAGGAACATTCAGTACTTC,CASSDSGGPRNIQYF
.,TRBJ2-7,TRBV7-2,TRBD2,TGTGCCAGCAGCCTAACTAGCGGGAGTATCTACGAGCAGTACTTC,CASSLTSGSIYEQYF
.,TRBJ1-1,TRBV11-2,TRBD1,TGTGCCAGCAGCCCGTGGACAGGTGTGAACACTGAAGCTTTCTTT,CASSPWTGVNTEAFF
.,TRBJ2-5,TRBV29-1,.,TGCAGCGTTTTTGGAGGGAGGATAAAGACCCAGTACTTC,CSVFGGRIKTQYF
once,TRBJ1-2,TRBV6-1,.,TGTGCCAGCAGTGAAGCTGGGGCCGGGGGCTACACCTTC,CASSEAGAGGYTF
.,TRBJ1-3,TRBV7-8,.,TGTGCCAGCAGCCCGGACGCCTACTCTGGAAACACCATATATTTT,CASSPDAYSGNTIYF
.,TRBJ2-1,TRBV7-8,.,TGTGCCAGCAGCCCGGTGGGGGGCGGGAGTCAAGATGAGCAGTTCTTC,CASSPVGGGSQDEQFF
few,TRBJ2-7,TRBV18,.,TGTGCCAGCTCACGATACTCCGACCCCCCGCAAGACGAGCAGTACTTC,CASSRYSDPPQDEQYF
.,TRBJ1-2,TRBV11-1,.,TGTGCCAGCAGCTTACGTGGTTTTGAGGATGACTATGGCTACACCTTC,CASSLRGFEDDYGYTF
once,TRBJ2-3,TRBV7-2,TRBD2,TGTGCCAGCAGCCCTCTGGGGGGACTAGCGGGGTCTAGCACAGATACGCAGTATTTT,CASSPLGGLAGSSTDTQYF
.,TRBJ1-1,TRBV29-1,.,TGCAGCACACACAGGGAGGTGAACACTGAAGCTTTCTTT,CSTHREVNTEAFF
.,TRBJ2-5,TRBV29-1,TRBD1,TGCAGCGGGGGACTGACAGGGGCGAACCAAGAGACCCAGTACTTC,CSGGLTGANQETQYF
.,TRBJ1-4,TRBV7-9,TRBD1,TGTGCCAGCAGCTTCAGGCAGGGGGACGAAAAACTGTTTTTT,CASSFRQGDEKLFF
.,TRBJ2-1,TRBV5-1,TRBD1,TGCGCCAGTCGAACAGGGGAGCCCTACAATGAGCAGTTCTTC,CASRTGEPYNEQFF
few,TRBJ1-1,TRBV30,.,TGTGCCTGGAGCGCCCGGACTGAAGCTTTCTTT,CAWSARTEAFF
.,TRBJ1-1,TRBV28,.,TGTGCCAGCGGACAGTTAATGAACACTGAAGCTTTCTTT,CASGQLMNTEAFF
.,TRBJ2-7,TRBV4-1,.,TGCGCCAGCAGCCAAGAGGCCCCCGGGGGGCATTATGGATACGAGCAGTACTTC,CASSQEAPGGHYGYEQYF
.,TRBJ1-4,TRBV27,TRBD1,TGTGCCAGCAGTTTAAGTCCTATGGGACAGCCTAATGAAAAACTGTTTTTT,CASSLSPMGQPNEKLFF
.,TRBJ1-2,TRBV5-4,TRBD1,TGTGCCAGCAGCTTGGCCTTGGGACAGGGGGAGGGCTACACCTTC,CASSLALGQGEGYTF